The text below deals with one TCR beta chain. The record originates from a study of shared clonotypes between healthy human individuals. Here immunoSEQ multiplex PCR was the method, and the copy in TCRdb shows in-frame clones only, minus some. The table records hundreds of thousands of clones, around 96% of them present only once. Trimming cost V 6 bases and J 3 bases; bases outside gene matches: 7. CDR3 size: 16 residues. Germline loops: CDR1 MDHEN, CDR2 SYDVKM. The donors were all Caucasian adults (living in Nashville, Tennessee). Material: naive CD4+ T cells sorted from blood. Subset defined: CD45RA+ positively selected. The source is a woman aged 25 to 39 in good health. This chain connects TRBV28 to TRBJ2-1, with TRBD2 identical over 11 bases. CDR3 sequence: CASSQILAGVYNEQFF. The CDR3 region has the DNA TGTGCCAGCAGCCAAATACTAGCGGGAGTCTACAATGAGCAGTTCTTC.